This is a list of T cell receptor beta chains from one sample in a study of blood T cell repertoires in COVID-19. The protocol was immunoSEQ multiplex PCR, while the TCRdb copy is restricted to in-frame clones and leaves out a portion. The sample holds fewer than 450,000 clones, 88% seen once. Sequencing was performed on PBMCs or T cells enriched from blood (not recorded which). These TCRs come from a woman in her 40s with acute COVID-19. Both conserved end residues are part of each CDR3. D genes are given only for firm matches. Rows may omit the clone size; those that give it use once, few, many or a size class.

v_call	clone_size	d_call	j_call	cdr3_aa	cdr3_nt
TRBV25-1	.	.	TRBJ1-2	CASSSTAGGGYGYTF	TGTGCCAGCAGTTCCACCGCGGGAGGAGGCTATGGCTACACCTTC
TRBV6-5	.	TRBD1	TRBJ1-2	CASSWDRDYGYTF	TGTGCCAGCAGTTGGGACAGAGATTATGGCTACACCTTC
TRBV5-1	few	TRBD1	TRBJ1-4	CASSLWGQDEKLFF	TGCGCCAGCAGCTTGTGGGGACAGGATGAAAAACTGTTTTTT
TRBV3-1/TRBV3-2	.	TRBD1	TRBJ1-2	CASSQAGQGFDGYTF	TGTGCCAGCAGCCAAGCAGGACAGGGTTTTGATGGCTACACCTTC
TRBV24-1	.	.	TRBJ2-1	CATSDLGDEQFF	TGTGCCACCAGTGATTTGGGAGATGAGCAGTTCTTC
TRBV7-2	.	.	TRBJ1-5	CASSLVGARDQPQHF	TGTGCCAGCAGCTTAGTGGGGGCGCGGGATCAGCCCCAGCATTTT
TRBV7-8	few	TRBD1	TRBJ2-2	CASSQIRGRGNSGELFF	TGTGCCAGCAGTCAGATTAGGGGCAGGGGGAACTCCGGGGAGCTGTTTTTT
TRBV7-9	few	.	TRBJ1-5	CASSEDSESNQPQHF	TGTGCCAGCAGCGAGGACAGTGAGAGCAATCAGCCCCAGCATTTT
TRBV11-2	.	TRBD1	TRBJ2-7	CASSLDLWTGLNEQYF	TGTGCCAGCAGCTTAGATCTGTGGACAGGGCTCAACGAGCAGTACTTC
TRBV5-6	.	TRBD1	TRBJ1-2	CASSFPLEGGSGYTF	TGTGCCAGCAGCTTTCCCCTAGAAGGGGGCAGTGGCTACACCTTC
TRBV3-1/TRBV3-2	.	TRBD1	TRBJ1-4	CASSPGQGLPQVEKLFF	TGTGCCAGCAGCCCCGGACAGGGGCTCCCTCAGGTTGAAAAACTGTTTTTT
TRBV19	.	TRBD1	TRBJ1-2	CASRTGIDYGYTF	TGTGCCAGTCGGACAGGGATTGACTATGGCTACACCTTC
TRBV6-5	.	TRBD1	TRBJ1-3	CASTIQRGPGNTIYF	TGTGCCAGCACCATCCAAAGGGGGCCTGGAAACACCATATATTTT
TRBV29-1	.	.	TRBJ1-2	CSVYVDYGYTF	TGCAGCGTTTATGTTGACTATGGCTACACCTTC
TRBV5-4	.	TRBD1	TRBJ1-2	CASSFSRGDYGYTF	TGTGCCAGCAGCTTTTCCAGGGGGGACTATGGCTACACCTTC
TRBV7-9	.	.	TRBJ1-4	CASSLEGGDLRAEKLFF	TGTGCCAGCAGCTTAGAAGGGGGGGACCTCAGGGCTGAAAAACTGTTTTTT
TRBV29-1	.	.	TRBJ2-7	CSVEYVPGSYEQYF	TGCAGCGTTGAATACGTGCCAGGCTCCTACGAGCAGTACTTC
TRBV30	once	.	TRBJ1-2	CAWSPNSYGYTF	TGTGCCTGGAGTCCCAATTCATATGGCTACACCTTC
TRBV7-8	.	.	TRBJ2-3	CASSLATSTDTQYF	TGTGCCAGCAGCTTAGCGACTAGCACAGATACGCAGTATTTT
TRBV12-3/TRBV12-4	.	.	TRBJ1-6	CASGGGSGSPLHF	TGTGCCAGCGGTGGGGGGTCGGGGTCACCCCTCCACTTT
TRBV6-1	.	.	TRBJ1-2	CASSEAGRGTGYGYTF	TGTGCCAGCAGTGAAGCTGGGAGGGGAACTGGATATGGCTACACCTTC
TRBV2	.	TRBD1	TRBJ2-7	CASSDDREHEQYF	TGTGCCAGCAGTGACGACAGGGAGCACGAGCAGTACTTC
TRBV7-9	.	TRBD2	TRBJ2-1	CASSLGTSIRSEQFF	TGTGCCAGCAGCTTAGGGACTAGCATCCGGAGTGAGCAGTTCTTC
TRBV5-1	.	.	TRBJ1-2	CASSSEGPYGYTF	TGCGCCAGCAGCTCGGAGGGACCCTATGGCTACACCTTC
TRBV10-2	.	.	TRBJ2-3	CASTSRVGTDTQYF	TGCGCCAGCACAAGCAGGGTGGGCACAGATACGCAGTATTTT
TRBV4-1	.	TRBD2	TRBJ2-7	CASSQEALAEEQYF	TGCGCCAGCAGCCAAGAGGCACTAGCGGAAGAGCAGTACTTC
TRBV2	once	TRBD1	TRBJ1-2	CASRGRTGGFGYTF	TGTGCCAGCAGAGGAAGGACAGGGGGCTTTGGCTACACCTTC